The sequence of this TCR beta chain was determined in a study of T-cell memory formation after mild COVID-19 (dated by TCRdb to the early 2020s). For context, the study as a whole: TCR sequence clusters from the two donors were found to be largely donor specific. Longitudinal TCRalpha and TCRbeta repertoire sequencing tracked T-cell clones expanding and contracting after mild COVID-19 in a couple of donors. The cohort was made up of two young adult volunteers, one female and one male, who were previously healthy. Study-wide findings and limitations: Clones contracting from day 15 to 85 had balanced CD4/CD8 phenotypes, while a second wave expanding from day 15 to 37 was biased towards CD4+. The study included only a couple of mild cases, and larger cohorts that include severe cases with pre-infection samples were judged to be necessary. SARS-CoV-2 specificity was not confirmed for the second-wave clones peaking on day 37. Contracting CD4+ clones appeared mostly in the CM and EM memory subsets, whereas CD8+ clones were enriched in EMRA. Some responding clones were detected in pre-infection memory, which suggested that pre-existing cross-reactive memory T cells had joined the SARS-CoV-2 response.

Ficoll-Paque density gradient centrifugation was used to isolate PBMCs. Remarks on this clonotype: There is no known antigen for this receptor. No base-level quality is on record; no much larger clone is a single base apart.

TCRdb lists the instrument as Illumina NovaSeq 6000. TCRalpha and TCRbeta cDNA libraries were constructed by 5'RACE with constant-segment primers, with sample barcodes and unique molecular identifiers being introduced. Trizol reagent was used to extract RNA from every sample. Libraries were amplified in two PCR steps, with a second sample barcode and Illumina TruSeq adapters added in the second step. Libraries were sequenced on an Illumina NovaSeq with 2 x 150 bp paired-end reads. On the study's bioinformatics: Demultiplexing of reads and collapsing into UMI-guided consensus sequences were performed with migec v1.2.7. Using mixcr v2.1.11, the UMI consensuses were aligned to TRA and TRB V and J templates and assembled into clonotypes. Clonotypes were classified as expanded or contracted when called significant by both edgeR and NoisET, with noise models trained on biological replicates. edgeR calls used a false discovery rate-adjusted p below 0.01 and a log2 fold-change threshold of 1. As an exploratory analysis of dynamics, max-normalized trajectories of the 1000 most abundant clonotypes were examined with PCA combined with hierarchical clustering. Each responding clone was given a CD4 or CD8 phenotype based on the CD4+ and CD8+ repertoires, which had been sequenced separately. TCRdb handled the public reads itself, with Q25 trimming in fastp and clone calling in MiXCR, and kept productive beta chains. Every CDR3 protein is listed once, alongside the most common genes and DNA of its rows. TCRdb, not the original authors, processed these V and J calls. Across this sample there are some 120,000 distinct CDR3 sequences, with about a sixth seen only once. 5% to 5.5% of the sample comes from the top ten.

Deletion took 5 bases off V and 4 bases off J, with a span of 19 bases between the germline ends. From the cysteine up to the phenylalanine, the CDR3 has a length of 16 residues. The CDR3 DNA has 48 bases and is translated from base 1. CDR1 and CDR2, per the germline V gene, are LGHNA and YSLEER. The sequence joins TRBV4-3 to TRBJ2-3; TRBD2 could be the D gene, as 6 bases match. Sequenced sample: PBMCs or a T cell subset sorted from them (not recorded which). The sequence was collected from a man between 18 and 35 years old who had mild COVID-19 (a few samples of this study predate the infection). The sample titles of this study are shuffled in the database, so cell type and time point are left out; the donor was told from shared clones. The DNA sequence is given as TGCGCCAGCAGCTACAGACTAGTGGGTTATTCAGATACGCAGTATTTT. Translated, it reads CASSYRLVGYSDTQYF.